Listed below are T cell receptor beta chains from one sample, sequenced in a study of T cell changes during pregnancy in multiple sclerosis. Sequencing used immunoSEQ multiplex PCR; TCRdb keeps in-frame clones, though not all of them. The sample has 70,000 to 100,000 clones, approximately 92% seen once. The sequencing here drew on peripheral blood, taken in the first trimester of pregnancy. The receptor source for this set is a female donor with multiple sclerosis, enrolled in a pregnancy study. CDR3s include the opening cysteine and the closing phenylalanine or tryptophan. Fields, in order: D gene, V gene, J gene, CDR3 protein, CDR3 DNA. A D gene is named only where the DNA matches it firmly.

>TRBD1|TRBV19|TRBJ1-5
CASSPTGGNGPQHF
TGTGCCAGTAGCCCCACAGGGGGCAACGGGCCCCAGCATTTT
>TRBD1|TRBV10-3|TRBJ2-7
CAISPGQGAYEQYF
TGTGCCATCAGCCCGGGACAGGGGGCCTACGAGCAGTACTTC
>.|TRBV12-5|TRBJ2-1
CASGLGRALDEQFF
TGTGCTAGTGGTTTGGGCAGGGCCCTGGATGAGCAGTTCTTC
>.|TRBV2|TRBJ1-1
CASRSLGGGKNTEAFF
TGTGCCAGCAGGTCACTTGGGGGCGGAAAGAACACTGAAGCTTTCTTT
>TRBD1|TRBV5-4|TRBJ2-7
CASSHGQVFTYEQYF
TGTGCCAGCAGCCACGGACAGGTTTTCACCTACGAGCAGTACTTC
>.|TRBV19|TRBJ1-1
CASSILVVGNTEAFF
TGTGCCAGTAGTATACTAGTGGTTGGGAACACTGAAGCTTTCTTT
>.|TRBV5-1|TRBJ2-5
CASSKGLPETQYF
TGCGCCAGCAGCAAGGGACTGCCTGAGACCCAGTACTTC
>.|TRBV7-9|TRBJ2-3
CASIGGQYRADTQYF
TGTGCCAGCATCGGGGGACAGTACCGCGCAGATACGCAGTATTTT
>TRBD1|TRBV27|TRBJ2-2
CASSPHIRGIGELFF
TGTGCCAGCAGTCCCCACATCAGGGGGATCGGGGAGCTGTTTTTT
>.|TRBV10-3|TRBJ1-2
CAISEVTVTFPGGYTF
TGTGCCATCAGTGAAGTGACAGTCACTTTCCCAGGTGGCTACACCTTC
>.|TRBV5-4|TRBJ2-1
CASSLVGSFNEQFF
TGTGCCAGCAGCTTGGTTGGCTCCTTCAATGAGCAGTTCTTC
>TRBD1|TRBV7-8|TRBJ1-1
CASSFHRGIEAFF
TGTGCCAGCAGCTTCCACAGGGGGATTGAAGCTTTCTTT
>.|TRBV12-5|TRBJ1-2
CASGLVPEDRYYGYTF
TGTGCTAGTGGTTTGGTACCCGAAGACAGATACTATGGCTACACCTTC